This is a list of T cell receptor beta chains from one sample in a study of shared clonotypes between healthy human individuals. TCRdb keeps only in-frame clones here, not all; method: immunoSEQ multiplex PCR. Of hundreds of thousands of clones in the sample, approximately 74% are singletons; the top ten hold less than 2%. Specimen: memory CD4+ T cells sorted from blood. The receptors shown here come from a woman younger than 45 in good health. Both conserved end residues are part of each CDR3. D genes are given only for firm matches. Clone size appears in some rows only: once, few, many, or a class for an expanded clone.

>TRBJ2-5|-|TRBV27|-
TGTGCCAGCAGTTCTCTCGGGGAGACCCAGTACTTC
CASSSLGETQYF
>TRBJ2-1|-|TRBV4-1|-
TGCGCCAGCAGCCAAGAAAGACACCATGAGCAGTTCTTC
CASSQERHHEQFF
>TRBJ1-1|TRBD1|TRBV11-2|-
TGTGCCAGCAGCTTATCAGCCGTGACAGGGGGGACCATGAACACTGAAGCTTTCTTT
CASSLSAVTGGTMNTEAFF
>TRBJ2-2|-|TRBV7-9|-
TGTGCCAGCAGCTTAGTGGCTTCCAACACCGGGGAGCTGTTTTTT
CASSLVASNTGELFF
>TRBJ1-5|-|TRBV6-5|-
TGTGCCAGCAAAGCCGGGGTCTTCAATCAGCCCCAGCATTTT
CASKAGVFNQPQHF
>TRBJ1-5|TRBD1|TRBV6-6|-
TGTGCCAGCAGTAGAGGAGACAGGGGAAGCAATCAGCCCCAGCATTTT
CASSRGDRGSNQPQHF
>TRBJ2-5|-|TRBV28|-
TGTGCCAGCAGGGCCCCCGTGGGTTCGGAGACCCAGTACTTC
CASRAPVGSETQYF
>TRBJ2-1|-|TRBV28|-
TGTGCCAGCAGTTCTCGGGTAGGACTTCAGAATGAGCAGTTCTTC
CASSSRVGLQNEQFF
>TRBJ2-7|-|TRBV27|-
TGTGCCAGCAGTTCGTCTCACACAGGGAAATATTCCTACGAGCAGTACTTC
CASSSSHTGKYSYEQYF
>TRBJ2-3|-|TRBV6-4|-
TGTGCCAGCAGTAGGACTAGCACAGATACGCAGTATTTT
CASSRTSTDTQYF
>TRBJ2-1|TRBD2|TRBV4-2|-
TGTGCCAGCAGCCAAGAAGGATTAAGCGGGGCCATCAATGAGCAGTTCTTC
CASSQEGLSGAINEQFF
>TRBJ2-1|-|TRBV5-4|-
TGTGCCAGCAGCTTGGTCGACGTCGGTGAGCAGTTCTTC
CASSLVDVGEQFF
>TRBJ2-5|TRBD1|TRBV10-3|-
TGTGCCATCAGTAAGACAGGGAATATCGAGACCCAGTACTTC
CAISKTGNIETQYF
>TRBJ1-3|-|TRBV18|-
TGTGCCAGCTCACAGGACAACTCTGGAAACACCATATATTTT
CASSQDNSGNTIYF
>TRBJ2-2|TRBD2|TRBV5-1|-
TGCGCCAGCAGCCCTCAGAACCGCGGGAGCACCGGGGAGCTGTTTTTT
CASSPQNRGSTGELFF
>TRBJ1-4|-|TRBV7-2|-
TGTGCCAGCAGCTTACTACAGGGTGAAAAACTGTTTTTT
CASSLLQGEKLFF
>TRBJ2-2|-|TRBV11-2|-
TGTGCCAGCAGCTTCCAAGGACAGAACACCGGGGAGCTGTTTTTT
CASSFQGQNTGELFF
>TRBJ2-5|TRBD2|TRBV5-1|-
TGCGCCAGCAGCTTGGCCTCCGCGGGAGGACCCAAGACCCAGTACTTC
CASSLASAGGPKTQYF
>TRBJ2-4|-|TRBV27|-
TGTGCCAGCCGAGGGGGAAACATTCAGTACTTC
CASRGGNIQYF
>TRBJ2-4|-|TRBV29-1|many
TGCAGCGTTGTACCTCAGGCCAAAAACATTCAGTACTTC
CSVVPQAKNIQYF
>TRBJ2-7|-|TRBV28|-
TGTGCCAGCAGGGTTACGACGGGCGCCGAGCAGTACTTC
CASRVTTGAEQYF
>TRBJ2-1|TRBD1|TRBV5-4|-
TGTGCCAGCAGCTTGGCGGGACAGGGAAACAATGAGCAGTTCTTC
CASSLAGQGNNEQFF
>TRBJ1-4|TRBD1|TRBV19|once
TGTGCCAGTAGCGTGGTCGCAACAGGGGGCCGGGAAAAACTGTTTTTT
CASSVVATGGREKLFF
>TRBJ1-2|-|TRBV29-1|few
TGCAGCGTTGAATCTAACTATGGCTACACCTTC
CSVESNYGYTF
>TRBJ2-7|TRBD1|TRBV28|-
TGTGCCAGCAGTTCTCCGGGACAGGGCTCCTACGAGCAGTACTTC
CASSSPGQGSYEQYF
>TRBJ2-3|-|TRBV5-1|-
TGCGCCAGCAGCTACATCGGGGACATCACAGATACGCAGTATTTT
CASSYIGDITDTQYF
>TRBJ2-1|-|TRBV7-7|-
TGTGCCAGCAGCCCCGCCTCCTGGGGGGAGCAGTTCTTC
CASSPASWGEQFF
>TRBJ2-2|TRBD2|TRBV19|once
TGTGCCGCCGGGCCGGCAGGGACAACTAGCGGGAGAACTTACACCGGGGAGCTGTTTTTT
CAAGPAGTTSGRTYTGELFF
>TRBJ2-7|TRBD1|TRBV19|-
TGTGCCAGTAGTCGCTTACAGGGGACGGGCTACGAGCAGTACTTC
CASSRLQGTGYEQYF
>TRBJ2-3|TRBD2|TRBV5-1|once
TGCGCCAGCAGCCTCCCCGGGACTAGCGGATCCACAGATACGCAGTATTTT
CASSLPGTSGSTDTQYF
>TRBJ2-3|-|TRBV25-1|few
TGTGCCAGCACCCGATCGGATGGGGTTAGAGATACGCAGTATTTT
CASTRSDGVRDTQYF
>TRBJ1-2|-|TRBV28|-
TGTGCCAGCAGTTTGAACAAAGACTATGGCTACACCTTC
CASSLNKDYGYTF
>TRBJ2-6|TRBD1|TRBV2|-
TGTGCCAGCTGTCGGGACAGGCGGTCTGGGGCCAACGTCCTGACTTTC
CASCRDRRSGANVLTF
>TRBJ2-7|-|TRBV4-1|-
TGCGCCAGCAGCCCTGTAGGGGGGACTAATTCCTACGAGCAGTACTTC
CASSPVGGTNSYEQYF
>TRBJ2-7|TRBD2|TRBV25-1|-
TGTGCCAGCAGCGGGACTAGCTCCTACGAGCAGTACTTC
CASSGTSSYEQYF
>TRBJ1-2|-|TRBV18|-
TGTGCCAGCTCACCCTATGACATAACGACAGGAGCTAACTATGGCTACACCTTC
CASSPYDITTGANYGYTF
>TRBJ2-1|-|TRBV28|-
TGTGCCAGCAGTTTGGGCCCAAATGAGCAGTTCTTC
CASSLGPNEQFF
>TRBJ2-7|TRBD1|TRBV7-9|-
TGTGCCAGCAGCGCAACAGGGGGCAACTTTTACGAGCAGTACTTC
CASSATGGNFYEQYF
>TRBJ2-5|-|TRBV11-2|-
TGTGCCAGCAGCTTAGGGGCCTCAGGCGGGGAGACCCAGTACTTC
CASSLGASGGETQYF
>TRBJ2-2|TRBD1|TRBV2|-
TGTGCCAGCAGGGCCATTACAGGGGCGGCCGGGGAGCTGTTTTTT
CASRAITGAAGELFF
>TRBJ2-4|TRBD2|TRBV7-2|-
TGTGCCAGCAGCCCTAGGACTAGCGGGAGTGGAAACATTCAGTACTTC
CASSPRTSGSGNIQYF
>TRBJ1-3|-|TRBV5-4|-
TGTGCCAGCAGCTTAAGGGGATCTGGAAACACCATATATTTT
CASSLRGSGNTIYF
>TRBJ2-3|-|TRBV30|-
TGTGCCTGGAGAGGGCAGCAGTATTTT
CAWRGQQYF
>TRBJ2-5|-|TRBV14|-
TGTGCCAGCAGCCCAGGGACTCCAGAGACCCAGTACTTC
CASSPGTPETQYF